A selection of T cell receptor beta chains follows, all from one sample in a study of cytomegalovirus exposure and HLA in healthy donors. Profiled with immunoSEQ multiplex PCR; TCRdb holds only in-frame clones, not every one. In the table there are over 200,000 clones, 70% to 85% of which are singletons. The sample comprised PBMCs. The receptors come from a woman aged 35 to 49 in good health and CMV-seronegative. CDR3s include the opening cysteine and the closing phenylalanine or tryptophan. Not all rows give a size; the values are once, few, many and, for expanded clones, a class.

V	size	J	CDR3
TRBV5-1	few	TRBJ1-1	CASSLATVNTEAFF
TRBV27	once	TRBJ2-7	CASSLHLGYEQYF
TRBV7-2	-	TRBJ1-5	CASSLDRADQPQHF
TRBV2	-	TRBJ1-2	CASSEGSRTGIYGYTF
TRBV6-5	-	TRBJ1-1	CASGDREAFF
TRBV29-1	-	TRBJ2-5	CSVEIGTLYF
TRBV6-6	-	TRBJ1-2	CASSPNYYGYTF
TRBV5-1	-	TRBJ2-7	CASSLLPSGGSYEQYF
TRBV5-4	-	TRBJ2-7	CASSLERGLSYEQYF
TRBV4-2	-	TRBJ1-2	CASSQDYYGYTF
TRBV7-2	-	TRBJ1-2	CASSLGRDYGYTF
TRBV19	once	TRBJ1-5	CASTGTGGNQPQHF
TRBV5-1	-	TRBJ2-1	CASSADRSSYNEQFF
TRBV4-3	-	TRBJ1-5	CASSQDRRLSNRQHF
TRBV30	-	TRBJ2-4	CAWSAWTSDERYF
TRBV15	-	TRBJ1-2	CATSRDRTGGAFGYTF
TRBV7-2	-	TRBJ2-1	CASSSWDRDYNEQFF
TRBV27	-	TRBJ2-3	CASSPQVQWPQYF
TRBV19	-	TRBJ2-1	CASRPTSGGLNEQFF
TRBV19	-	TRBJ1-2	CASKTSGVSNYGYTF
TRBV5-1	-	TRBJ2-3	CASSLQQGPRDTQYF
TRBV6-5	once	TRBJ2-7	CASKSGGASYEQYF
TRBV7-9	-	TRBJ2-3	CASSFTGDGKDTQYF
TRBV6-5	-	TRBJ1-6	CASSSGAESPLHF
TRBV6-4	-	TRBJ1-2	CASSGGSAYGYTF
TRBV6-4	-	TRBJ2-1	CASSDFPGTSGGRTGYDEQFF
TRBV5-4	-	TRBJ2-1	CASSLGSHEADEQFF
TRBV6-5	-	TRBJ2-5	CASSYRRGTQYF
TRBV28	few	TRBJ1-1	CASRLTGFGTEAFF
TRBV6-5	few	TRBJ1-5	CASRPRNGYKPQHF
TRBV5-5	few	TRBJ1-5	CASSLGQPNQPQHF
TRBV28	-	TRBJ1-2	CASSLAGNYGYTF
TRBV7-9	-	TRBJ2-1	CASSLGSPGYNEQFF
TRBV19	-	TRBJ1-1	CASSNTRGSRGEAFF
TRBV5-1	-	TRBJ1-3	CASSLGGVTGNTTYF
TRBV10-3	-	TRBJ1-4	CAIKGGINEKLFF
TRBV5-4	-	TRBJ2-3	CASSERDRVTDTQYF
TRBV7-3	once	TRBJ2-3	CASSSGLAGGLPDTQYF
TRBV5-4	once	TRBJ2-3	CASSPPSGGANTQYF
TRBV28	-	TRBJ2-7	CASSISGLPKEQYF
TRBV5-1	-	TRBJ2-1	CASSFGQVNEQFF
TRBV28	-	TRBJ2-3	CASSLRVASGGVTDTQYF
TRBV4-1	few	TRBJ1-1	CASSQADRANTEAFF
TRBV5-4	-	TRBJ1-1	CAGSLKGLETEAFF
TRBV5-6	-	TRBJ1-1	CASSFGRSGGEAFF
TRBV6-1	-	TRBJ2-5	CASSLGGGAGETQYF
TRBV5-1	-	TRBJ2-5	CASSSLSLSQETQYF
TRBV9	-	TRBJ2-7	CASGRGTYEQYF